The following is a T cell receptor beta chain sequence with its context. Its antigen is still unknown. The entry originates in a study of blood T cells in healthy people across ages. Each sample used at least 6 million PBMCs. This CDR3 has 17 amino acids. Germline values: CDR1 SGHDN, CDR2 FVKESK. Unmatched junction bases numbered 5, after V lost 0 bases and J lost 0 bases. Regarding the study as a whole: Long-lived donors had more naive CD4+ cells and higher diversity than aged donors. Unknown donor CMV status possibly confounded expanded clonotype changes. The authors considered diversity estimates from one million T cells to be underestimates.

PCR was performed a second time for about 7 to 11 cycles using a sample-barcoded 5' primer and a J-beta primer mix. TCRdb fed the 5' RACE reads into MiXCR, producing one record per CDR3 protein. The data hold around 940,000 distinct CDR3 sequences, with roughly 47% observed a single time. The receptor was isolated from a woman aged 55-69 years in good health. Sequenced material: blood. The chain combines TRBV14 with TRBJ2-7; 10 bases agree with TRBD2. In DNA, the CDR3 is TGTGCCAGCAGCCAAGACGTGGGACTAGCGTTCTCCTACGAGCAGTACTTC. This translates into CASSQDVGLAFSYEQYF.